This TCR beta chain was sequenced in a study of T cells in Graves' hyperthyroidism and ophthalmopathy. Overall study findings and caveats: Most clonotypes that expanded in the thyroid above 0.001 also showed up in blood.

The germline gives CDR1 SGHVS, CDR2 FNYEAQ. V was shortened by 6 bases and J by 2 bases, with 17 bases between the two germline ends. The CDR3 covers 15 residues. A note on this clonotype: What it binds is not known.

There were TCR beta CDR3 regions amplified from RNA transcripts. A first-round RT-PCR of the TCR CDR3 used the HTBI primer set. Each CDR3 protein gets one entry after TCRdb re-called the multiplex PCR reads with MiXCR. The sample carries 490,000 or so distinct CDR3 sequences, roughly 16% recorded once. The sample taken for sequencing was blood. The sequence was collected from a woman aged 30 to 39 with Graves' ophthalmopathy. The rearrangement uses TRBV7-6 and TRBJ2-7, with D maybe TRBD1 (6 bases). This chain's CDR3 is CASSSGRDIPYEQYF. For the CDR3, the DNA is TGTGCCAGCAGTTCCGGCCGGGACATCCCCTACGAGCAGTACTTC.